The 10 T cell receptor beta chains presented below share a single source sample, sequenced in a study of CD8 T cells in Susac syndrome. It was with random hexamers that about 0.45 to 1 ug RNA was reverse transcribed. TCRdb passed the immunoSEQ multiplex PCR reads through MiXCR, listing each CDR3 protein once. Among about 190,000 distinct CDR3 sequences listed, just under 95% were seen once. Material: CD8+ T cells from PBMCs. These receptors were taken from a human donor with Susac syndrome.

CDR3 protein: CASRSQGSLAGELFF. The CDR3 DNA sequence: TGTGCCAGCAGATCGCAGGGGAGTCTGGCCGGGGAGCTGTTTTTT. The chain carries TRBV6-5 and TRBJ2-2, with D possibly TRBD1 on 6 matching bases. The V and J ends lost 6 bases and 6 bases respectively, with 17 bases between them. The CDR3 sequence is 15 residues long. From germline, CDR1 is MNHEY and CDR2 SVGAGI.

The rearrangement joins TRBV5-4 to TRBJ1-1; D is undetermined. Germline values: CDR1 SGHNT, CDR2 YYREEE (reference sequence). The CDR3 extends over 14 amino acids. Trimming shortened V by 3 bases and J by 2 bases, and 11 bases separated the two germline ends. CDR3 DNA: TGTGCCAGCAGCTCAGGAGGTTATAACACTGAAGCTTTCTTT. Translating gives CASSSGGYNTEAFF.

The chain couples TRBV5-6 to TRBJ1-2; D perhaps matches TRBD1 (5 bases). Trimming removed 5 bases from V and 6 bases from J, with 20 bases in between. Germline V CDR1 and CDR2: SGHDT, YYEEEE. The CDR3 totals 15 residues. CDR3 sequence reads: CASSYLSAGRDGYTF. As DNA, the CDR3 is TGTGCCAGCAGTTACCTATCGGCAGGGAGGGATGGCTACACCTTC. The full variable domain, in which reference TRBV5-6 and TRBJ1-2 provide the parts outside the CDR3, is DAGVTQSPTHLIKTRGQQVTLRCSPKSGHDTVSWYQQALGQGPQFIFQYYEEEERQRGNFPDRFSGHQFPNYSSELNVNALLLGDSALYLCASSYLSAGRDGYTFGSGTRLTVV.

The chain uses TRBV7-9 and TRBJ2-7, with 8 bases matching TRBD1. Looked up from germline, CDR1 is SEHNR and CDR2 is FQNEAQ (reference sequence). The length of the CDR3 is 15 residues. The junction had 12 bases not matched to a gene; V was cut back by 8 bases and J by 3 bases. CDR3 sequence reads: CASQPGTGFLYEQYF. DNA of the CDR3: TGTGCCAGCCAACCAGGGACAGGTTTTCTCTACGAGCAGTACTTC.

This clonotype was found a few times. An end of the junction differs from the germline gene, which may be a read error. CDR3 sequence (DNA): TGTGCCAGCAGCTTGGACAGCAACTATGGCTACACCTTC. This sequence encodes CASSLDSNYGYTF. The J gene is TRBJ1-2, the V gene TRBV5-1, with D perhaps matching TRBD1 (6 bases). CDR1 and CDR2 (germline): SGHRS, YFSETQ. CDR3 length: 13 residues.

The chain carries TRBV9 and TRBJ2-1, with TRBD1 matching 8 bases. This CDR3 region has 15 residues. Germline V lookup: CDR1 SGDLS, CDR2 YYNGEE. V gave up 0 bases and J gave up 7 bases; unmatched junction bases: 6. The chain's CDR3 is CASSVEQGGRNEQFF. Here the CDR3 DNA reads TGTGCCAGCAGCGTAGAACAGGGGGGAAGAAATGAGCAGTTCTTC.

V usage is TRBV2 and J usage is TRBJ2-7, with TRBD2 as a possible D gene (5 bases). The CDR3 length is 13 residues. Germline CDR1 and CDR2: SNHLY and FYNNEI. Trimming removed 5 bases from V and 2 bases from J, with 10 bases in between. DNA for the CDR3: TGTGCCAGCAGTCTACTAGGGCCCTACGAGCAGTACTTC. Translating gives CASSLLGPYEQYF.

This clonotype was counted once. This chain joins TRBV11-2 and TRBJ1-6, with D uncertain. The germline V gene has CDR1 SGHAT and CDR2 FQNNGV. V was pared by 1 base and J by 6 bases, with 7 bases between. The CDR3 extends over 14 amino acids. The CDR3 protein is CASSLGPSNSPLHF. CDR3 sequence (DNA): TGTGCCAGCAGCTTAGGTCCGTCTAATTCACCCCTCCACTTT.

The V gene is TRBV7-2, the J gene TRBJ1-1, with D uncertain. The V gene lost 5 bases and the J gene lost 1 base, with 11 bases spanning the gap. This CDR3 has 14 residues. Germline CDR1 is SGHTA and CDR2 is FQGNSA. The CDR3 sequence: CASSPGGPNTEAFF. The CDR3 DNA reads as TGTGCCAGCAGCCCAGGAGGGCCGAACACTGAAGCTTTCTTT.

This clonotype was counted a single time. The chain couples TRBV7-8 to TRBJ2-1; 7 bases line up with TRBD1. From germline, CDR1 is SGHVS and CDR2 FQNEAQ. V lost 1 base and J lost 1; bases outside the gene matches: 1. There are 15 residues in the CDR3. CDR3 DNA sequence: TGTGCCAGCAGCTTAGAACAGGGGTCCTACAATGAGCAGTTCTTC. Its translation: CASSLEQGSYNEQFF.